One and the same sample provided the 30 T cell receptor beta chains below, sequenced in a study of T cells in Graves' hyperthyroidism and ophthalmopathy. RNA transcripts provided the source from which TCR beta CDR3 regions were amplified. A first-round RT-PCR of the TCR CDR3 used the HTBI primer set. TCRdb analysed the multiplex PCR reads with MiXCR anew, one entry per CDR3 protein. Of roughly 710,000 distinct CDR3 sequences listed, approximately 36% are singletons. The specimen was blood. All receptors derive from a woman between 40 and 50 years old with Graves' hyperthyroidism.

This clonotype turned up a few times. This sequence joins TRBV7-9 and TRBJ1-2; D is possibly TRBD1 (5 bases). The CDR3 runs 13 residues. Germline values: CDR1 SEHNR, CDR2 FQNEAQ (reference sequence). The germline V and J ends were trimmed by 5 bases and 4 bases, with 11 bases remaining between them. In DNA, the CDR3 is TGTGCCAGCAGCCGACAGCCACCCTATGGCTACACCTTC. The encoded protein is CASSRQPPYGYTF.

At least ten counts were recorded for this clonotype. The chain links TRBV25-1 to TRBJ1-5, with no clear D. The V and J ends lost 3 bases and 2 bases respectively, with 11 bases between them. Germline V gene sequence: CDR1 MGHDK, CDR2 SYGVNS. The CDR3 sequence is 15 residues long. CDR3 residues: CASSDGGRGNQPQHF. The CDR3 DNA reads as TGTGCCAGCAGTGATGGAGGGCGCGGCAATCAGCCCCAGCATTTT.

This clonotype was seen more than once but under ten times. In DNA, the CDR3 is TGCGCCAGCAGCTTGTGGTTGAGACAGGGGACATTCGGGTACGAGCAGTACTTC. This gives the protein CASSLWLRQGTFGYEQYF. The gene calls are TRBV5-1 and TRBJ2-7; 8 bases align to TRBD1. Germline CDR1 reads SGHRS; CDR2 reads YFSETQ. V lost 1 base to trimming and J lost 4 bases; unmatched junction nucleotides: 16. The CDR3 extends over 18 amino acids.

The CDR3 DNA reads TGTGCCTGGAGTGTACGACGGGACTACGAGCAGTACTTC. This gives the protein CAWSVRRDYEQYF. The chain joins TRBV10-3 to TRBJ2-7; D is perhaps TRBD2 (5 bases). This CDR3 contains 13 residues. Deletions cut 11 bases from V and 3 bases from J, with 17 bases between. Germline values: CDR1 ENHRY, CDR2 SYGVKD.

This clonotype has just a few counts. The chain has TRBV7-2 and TRBJ1-5; 8 positions agree with TRBD1. This CDR3 is built from 16 residues. CDR1 is SGHTA and CDR2 is FQGNSA in the germline V gene. Unmatched junction bases numbered 9, after V lost 1 base and J lost 7 bases. Written as DNA, the CDR3 is TGTGCCAGCAGCTTAGAGGACAGGGCTGTGGGGCAGCCCCAGCATTTT. Amino acids: CASSLEDRAVGQPQHF. The variable domain in full, with the rest retrieved from reference TRBV7-2 and TRBJ1-5, is GAGVSQSPSNKVTEKGKDVELRCDPISGHTALYWYRQSLGQGLEFLIYFQGNSAPDKSGLPSDRFSAERTGGSVSTLTIQRTQQEDSAVYLCASSLEDRAVGQPQHFGDGTRLSIL.

This clonotype was observed many times. The chain links TRBV2 to TRBJ2-7, with D tentatively TRBD1 (6 bases). V lost 7 bases and J 6 bases, leaving 19 bases between the germline ends. The germline V gene has CDR1 SNHLY and CDR2 FYNNEI. CDR3 size: 14 residues. The CDR3 region has the DNA TGTGCCAGCACCACCGGGACATCCGTTCGCGAGCAGTACTTC. Translation gives CASTTGTSVREQYF.

V is TRBV28 and J is TRBJ1-2; D is possibly TRBD1 (5 bases). The CDR3 runs 13 residues. CDR1 and CDR2 from the germline V gene are MDHEN and SYDVKM. Trimming shortened V by 6 bases and J by 5 bases, and 13 bases separated the two germline ends. CDR3 amino acids: CASREGNSYGYTF. The CDR3, as DNA: TGTGCCAGCAGAGAGGGGAATAGTTATGGCTACACCTTC.

The chain has TRBV10-3 and TRBJ2-7, with a weak D call TRBD2 (5 bases). This CDR3 is 17 amino acids long. Germline V lookup: CDR1 ENHRY, CDR2 SYGVKD. Trimming stripped 2 bases from V and 2 bases from J, with 19 bases between. Here the CDR3 DNA reads TGTGCCATCAGTGAGCCGGGATTAGGGTTGCATCCCTACGAGCAGTACTTC. Its protein product is CAISEPGLGLHPYEQYF.

This clonotype was seen ten or more times. The genes are TRBV20-1 and TRBJ2-5, with D unresolved. The V end lost 0 bases, the J end lost 4 bases, and 9 bases lay between the germline ends. Germline CDR1 and CDR2: DFQATT and SNEGSKA (reference sequence). CDR3 length equals 13 residues. CDR3 amino acids: CSARDRHVETQYF. For the CDR3, the DNA is TGCAGTGCTAGAGATCGACATGTAGAGACCCAGTACTTC.

The chain has TRBV7-2 and TRBJ1-3; D remains unclear. Per the germline V gene, CDR1 is SGHTA and CDR2 is FQGNSA. The CDR3 is made up of 15 amino acids. With 2 bases removed from V and 3 bases from J, the gap between germline ends came to 11 bases. The CDR3 reads CASSLLRTVGNTIYF. The DNA of the CDR3 is TGTGCCAGCAGCTTACTTCGGACGGTTGGAAACACCATATATTTT.

In its sample, this clonotype was seen many times. The V gene is TRBV7-9, the J gene TRBJ1-1; the match to TRBD1 covers 8 bases. V trimming: 3 bases; J trimming: 11 bases; junction bases outside the gene matches: 2. The CDR3 contains 11 residues. Germline lookup yields CDR1 SEHNR and CDR2 FQNEAQ (reference sequence). CDR3 nucleotide sequence: TGTGCCAGCAGCTTTGGACAGGGCGCTTTCTTT. Protein sequence: CASSFGQGAFF.

This clonotype has a handful of counts. This chain links TRBV10-3 with TRBJ1-2; D remains ambiguous. The CDR3 loop spans 13 amino acids. Germline assignment: CDR1 ENHRY and CDR2 SYGVKD. The ends were cut back, 2 bases at V and 4 bases at J, with 8 bases in the middle. The CDR3, as DNA: TGTGCCATCAGTGAGGTCCGGGCCTATGGCTACACCTTC. This translates into CAISEVRAYGYTF.

This sequence joins TRBV14 and TRBJ2-7; 9 nucleotides align to TRBD2. Germline lookup yields CDR1 SGHDN and CDR2 FVKESK. The V segment lost 6 bases and the J segment 0 bases; nucleotides outside the gene matches: 6. This CDR3 spans 15 amino acids. The CDR3 loop is CASSASGVRSYEQYF. The DNA of the CDR3 is TGTGCCAGCAGTGCTAGCGGGGTACGCTCCTACGAGCAGTACTTC.

This clonotype was detected a few times. The rearrangement joins TRBV7-9 to TRBJ2-7; possibly TRBD1 for D (6 bases). Germline-derived CDR1 and CDR2 are SEHNR and FQNEAQ (reference sequence). V lost 5 bases and J 5 bases, leaving 16 bases between the germline ends. The CDR3 spans 14 residues. CDR3 nucleotide sequence: TGTGCCAGCAGCCGGCCAGGGGTTTCCCACGAGCAGTACTTC. This gives the protein CASSRPGVSHEQYF. Together with reference TRBV7-9 and TRBJ2-7, the CDR3 gives the full variable domain: DTGVSQNPRHKITKRGQNVTFRCDPISEHNRLYWYRQTLGQGPEFLTYFQNEAQLEKSRLLSDRFSAERPKGSFSTLEIQRTEQGDSAMYLCASSRPGVSHEQYFGPGTRLTVT.

The chain is built from TRBV10-3 and TRBJ2-3; maybe TRBD2 (6 bases). The CDR3 consists of 16 residues. Between the trimmed V and J ends, which lost 0 bases and 0 bases, there was a span of 10 bases. Germline V gene lookup returns CDR1 ENHRY and CDR2 SYGVKD. This CDR3 is CAISESHSGSTDTQYF. CDR3 in DNA: TGTGCCATCAGTGAGTCTCATAGCGGAAGCACAGATACGCAGTATTTT.

This clonotype occurred once. The genes are TRBV29-1 and TRBJ2-7, with TRBD1 matching 9 bases. The DNA end is a closer match to TRBJ2-1, so the J assignment may be wrong. Germline V gene data show CDR1 as SQVTM and CDR2 as ANQGSEA. This CDR3 contains 12 residues. CDR3 sequence: CSVDNRGLEQFF. The CDR3 DNA follows: TGCAGCGTTGATAACAGGGGGCTAGAGCAGTTCTTC.

With respect to this clonotype: A much more abundant neighbour one base away suggests this may be a read error. This rearrangement joins TRBV2 to TRBJ1-4; 8 bases are a match to TRBD1. Germline V CDR1 and CDR2: SNHLY, FYNNEI. V was clipped by 6 bases and J by 10 bases; unmatched bases: 10. The CDR3 totals 14 residues. For the CDR3, the DNA is TGTGCCAGCAGCCCGGACAGGGTTAGGGGAAAACTGTTTTTT. Its protein product is CASSPDRVRGKLFF.

The chain employs TRBV20-1 and TRBJ1-2; D gene ambiguous. Germline V lookup: CDR1 DFQATT, CDR2 SNEGSKA (reference sequence). The CDR3 runs 14 residues. Trimming took 2 bases from V and 0 from J, leaving 10 bases between them. CDR3 protein: CSARPLGTNYGYTF. CDR3 sequence (DNA): TGCAGTGCTAGACCTCTTGGGACTAACTATGGCTACACCTTC.

In this sample, this clonotype turned up a few times. The chain couples TRBV6-1 to TRBJ2-5; 9 bases align to TRBD2. Trimming removed 1 base from V and 2 bases from J; junction bases left unmatched: 5. The germline CDR1 and CDR2 sequences are MNHNS and SASEGT. The CDR3 has 16 amino acids. This chain's CDR3 is CASSEGGAGGQETQYF. DNA for the CDR3: TGTGCCAGCAGTGAAGGGGGAGCGGGGGGACAAGAGACCCAGTACTTC.

In this sample, this clonotype turned up many times. The CDR3 here is CASSLQQGAFGELFF. CDR3 DNA: TGTGCCAGCAGCTTACAACAGGGGGCCTTCGGGGAGCTGTTTTTT. The chain combines TRBV7-3 with TRBJ2-2, with 9 nucleotides matching TRBD1. V dropped 2 bases and J dropped 7; count of bases not matched to a gene: 5. Germline V gene lookup returns CDR1 SGHTA and CDR2 FQGTGA. The CDR3 covers 15 residues.

The chain uses TRBV10-3 and TRBJ1-2; 7 positions agree with TRBD1. CDR1 is ENHRY, CDR2 SYGVKD, per germline. V shed 10 bases, J shed 5 bases, and the junction held 13 bases outside the gene matches. This CDR3 comprises 14 residues. The CDR3 nucleotides are TGTGCCACCGAAGGGGACAGTCCCGTGTATGGCTACACCTTC. Translation gives CATEGDSPVYGYTF.

The sample holds many counts of this clonotype. This chain joins TRBV24-1 and TRBJ1-1; 9 nucleotides match TRBD1. CDR3 size: 17 residues. The ends lost 4 bases at V and 4 bases at J; junction bases unmatched: 12. Germline CDR1 reads KGHDR; CDR2 reads SFDVKD. The CDR3 loop reads CATSDKMTGGQSTEAFF. CDR3 DNA: TGTGCCACCAGTGACAAGATGACAGGGGGACAATCCACTGAAGCTTTCTTT.

V gene TRBV6-1 combines with J gene TRBJ1-2; perhaps TRBD1 as D (5 bases). V was trimmed by 3 bases and J by 8 bases, leaving 13 bases between them. Germline CDR1 reads MNHNS; CDR2 reads SASEGT. This CDR3 region has 13 residues. The chain's CDR3 is CASSEQGERGYTF. DNA of the CDR3: TGTGCCAGCAGTGAGCAGGGAGAGAGGGGCTACACCTTC.

The rearrangement uses TRBV9 and TRBJ2-2; D unclear. Trimming took 4 bases from V and 5 from J, leaving 18 bases between them. The germline CDR1 and CDR2 sequences are SGDLS and YYNGEE. The length of the CDR3 is 16 residues. CDR3: CASSQDPGRTTGELFF. CDR3 DNA: TGTGCCAGCAGCCAAGATCCAGGACGGACGACCGGGGAGCTGTTTTTT.

This CDR3 reads CASSIQGVGEQYF. In DNA form, the CDR3 reads TGTGCCAGTAGTATCCAGGGGGTTGGCGAGCAGTACTTC. V is TRBV19 and J is TRBJ2-7, with 7 bases aligning to TRBD1. Per the germline V gene, CDR1 is LNHDA and CDR2 is SQIVND (reference sequence). The V segment lost 3 bases and the J segment 6 bases; nucleotides outside the gene matches: 5. The CDR3 extends over 13 amino acids. Combining the CDR3 with reference TRBV19 and TRBJ2-7 gives the whole variable domain DGGITQSPKYLFRKEGQNVTLSCEQNLNHDAMYWYRQDPGQGLRLIYYSQIVNDFQKGDIAEGYSVSREKKESFPLTVTSAQKNPTAFYLCASSIQGVGEQYFGPGTRLTVT.

Of note for this clonotype: It may be a read error: a sequence one base away is much more abundant. The chain is built from TRBV2 and TRBJ1-6; D gene ambiguous. The CDR3 covers 11 residues. In germline, CDR1 is SNHLY, CDR2 FYNNEI. Between the trimmed V and J ends, which lost 3 bases and 8 bases, there was a span of 2 bases. The CDR3 DNA reads as TGTGCCAGCAGTGATGATTCACCCCTCCACTTT. Translating gives CASSDDSPLHF.

This clonotype was detected ten times or more. The rearrangement uses TRBV6-5 and TRBJ1-5; 9 positions agree with TRBD1. Germline loops: CDR1 MNHEY, CDR2 SVGAGI. The CDR3 totals 14 residues. The J segment lost 5 bases and the V segment lost 5 bases, leaving 4 bases of the junction unmatched. The DNA of the CDR3 is TGTGCCAGCAGTCAGGGACAGGGTCATCAGCCCCAGCATTTT. Its translation is CASSQGQGHQPQHF.

Regarding this clonotype: Its ends do not fully match the called genes, so a read error is possible. This rearrangement joins TRBV5-5 to TRBJ1-2; D possibly corresponds to TRBD1 (5 bases). CDR3 length: 15 amino acids. Germline V gene sequence: CDR1 SGHKS, CDR2 YYEKEE (reference sequence). In DNA, the CDR3 is TGCGCCAGCAGCCAGTCCCAGACAGTTAACTATGGCTACACCTTC. Its translation is CASSQSQTVNYGYTF.

The sample holds a few counts of this clonotype. This chain joins TRBV12-3 or TRBV12-4 and TRBJ2-7; unclear D gene. The CDR3 has 12 amino acids. Between the trimmed V and J ends, which lost 3 bases and 3 bases, there was a span of 6 bases. CDR3 in amino acids: CASSFVYYEQYF. CDR3 sequence (DNA): TGTGCCAGCAGTTTCGTATACTACGAGCAGTACTTC.

This clonotype has at least ten counts. V gene TRBV7-8 combines with J gene TRBJ1-1; 7 nucleotides line up with TRBD1. This CDR3 contains 12 residues. The germline gives CDR1 SGHVS, CDR2 FQNEAQ. Trimming removed 5 bases from V and 8 bases from J; junction bases left unmatched: 5. CDR3 protein: CASSPRGAEAFF. The CDR3 bases are TGTGCCAGCAGCCCCAGGGGGGCAGAAGCTTTCTTT.